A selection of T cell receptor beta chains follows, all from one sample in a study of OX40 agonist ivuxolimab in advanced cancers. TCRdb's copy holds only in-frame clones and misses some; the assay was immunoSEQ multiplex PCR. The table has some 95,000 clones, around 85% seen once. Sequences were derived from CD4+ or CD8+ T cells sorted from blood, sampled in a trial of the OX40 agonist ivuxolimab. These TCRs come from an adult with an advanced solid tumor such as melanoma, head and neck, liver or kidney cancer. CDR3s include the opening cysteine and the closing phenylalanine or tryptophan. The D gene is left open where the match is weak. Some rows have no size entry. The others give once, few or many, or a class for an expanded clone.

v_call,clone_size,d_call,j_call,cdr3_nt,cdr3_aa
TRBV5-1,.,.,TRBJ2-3,TGCGCCAGCAGCCCCCGTGGGGTGAGCACAGATACGCAGTATTTT,CASSPRGVSTDTQYF
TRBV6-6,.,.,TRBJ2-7,TGTGCCAGCAGCCCGGACAGAAGATACGAGCAGTACTTC,CASSPDRRYEQYF
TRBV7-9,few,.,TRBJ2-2,TGTGCCAGCAGCTTATTGCCAGGGGTGGACACCGGGGAGCTGTTTTTT,CASSLLPGVDTGELFF
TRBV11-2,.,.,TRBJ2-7,TGTGCCAGCAGCCCGCGGCTGAGGAGGAAGACCTACGAGCAGTACTTC,CASSPRLRRKTYEQYF
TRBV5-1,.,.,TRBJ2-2,TGCGCCAGCACCCCGAACACCGGGGAGCTGTTTTTT,CASTPNTGELFF
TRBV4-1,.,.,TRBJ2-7,TGCGCCAGCAGCCAAGTATTCGGCACTAGTACCTACGAGCAGTACTTC,CASSQVFGTSTYEQYF
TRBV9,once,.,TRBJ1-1,TGTGCCAGCAGCATAGCTACAGGGAGTAACACTGAAGCTTTCTTT,CASSIATGSNTEAFF
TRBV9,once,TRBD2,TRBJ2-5,TGTGCCAGCAGCGGGACTAGCGGGGGGGCTCAAGAGACCCAGTACTTC,CASSGTSGGAQETQYF
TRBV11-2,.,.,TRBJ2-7,TGTGCCAGCAGCCCTTGGCAGGGGACCTACGAGCAGTACTTC,CASSPWQGTYEQYF
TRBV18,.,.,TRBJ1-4,TGTGCCAGCTCCGGGAGTAGGGGTGAAAAACTGTTTTTT,CASSGSRGEKLFF
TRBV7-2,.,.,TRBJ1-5,TGTGCCAGCAGGGAGGGGACGTTTAGCAATCAGCCCCAGCATTTT,CASREGTFSNQPQHF
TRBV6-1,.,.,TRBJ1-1,TGTGCCGGGCGGGGAGGGGTTCGAATGAACACTGAAGCTTTCTTT,CAGRGGVRMNTEAFF
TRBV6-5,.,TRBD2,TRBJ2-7,TGTGCCAGCAGTTACGGCGGCGGGGGGTCCTACGAGCAGTACTTC,CASSYGGGGSYEQYF
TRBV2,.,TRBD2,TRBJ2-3,TGTGCCAGCAGCCACCCCGGACTAGCGGAGAGCCGGGATACGCAGTATTTT,CASSHPGLAESRDTQYF
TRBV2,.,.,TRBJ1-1,TGTGCCAGCAGTGGGAGGGGACTGTTGAACACTGAAGCTTTCTTT,CASSGRGLLNTEAFF
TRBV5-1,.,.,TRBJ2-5,TGCGCCAGCAGCCCAGGACAAGAGACCCAGTACTTC,CASSPGQETQYF
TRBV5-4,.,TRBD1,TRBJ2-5,TGTGCCAGCAGCTCGACAGGGTCTCCCGCACAAGAGACCCAGTACTTC,CASSSTGSPAQETQYF
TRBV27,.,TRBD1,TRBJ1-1,TGTGCCAGCAGCATAGGACAGGGGGTCTATGTTGGGACTGAAGCTTTCTTT,CASSIGQGVYVGTEAFF
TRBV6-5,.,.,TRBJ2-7,TGTGCCAGCAGCTTCGGACATCACTCCTACGAGCAGTACTTC,CASSFGHHSYEQYF
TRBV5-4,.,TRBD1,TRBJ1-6,TGTGCCAGCAGCTTGGGGGGACAGGTCGATTCACCCCTCCACTTT,CASSLGGQVDSPLHF
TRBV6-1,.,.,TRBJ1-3,TGTGCCAGCAGTGTCGAGACCACTGGAAACACCATATATTTT,CASSVETTGNTIYF